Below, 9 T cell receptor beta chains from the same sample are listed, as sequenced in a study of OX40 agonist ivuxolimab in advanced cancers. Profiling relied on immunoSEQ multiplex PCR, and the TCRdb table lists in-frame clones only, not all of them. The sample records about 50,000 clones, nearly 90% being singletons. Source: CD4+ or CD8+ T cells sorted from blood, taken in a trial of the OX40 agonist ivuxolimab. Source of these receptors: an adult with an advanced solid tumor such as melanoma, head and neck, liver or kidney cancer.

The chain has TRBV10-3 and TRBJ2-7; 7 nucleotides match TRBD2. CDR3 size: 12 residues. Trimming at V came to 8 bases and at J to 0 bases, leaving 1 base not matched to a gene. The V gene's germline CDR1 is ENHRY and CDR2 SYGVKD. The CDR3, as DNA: TGTGCCATCGGGGGGGACTCCTACGAGCAGTACTTC. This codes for CAIGGDSYEQYF.

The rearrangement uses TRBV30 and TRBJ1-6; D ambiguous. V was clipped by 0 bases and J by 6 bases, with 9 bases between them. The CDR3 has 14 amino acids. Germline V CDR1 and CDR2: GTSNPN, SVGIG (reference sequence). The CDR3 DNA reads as TGTGCCTGGAGTGTGGGTGCAGTTAATTCACCCCTCCACTTT. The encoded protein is CAWSVGAVNSPLHF.

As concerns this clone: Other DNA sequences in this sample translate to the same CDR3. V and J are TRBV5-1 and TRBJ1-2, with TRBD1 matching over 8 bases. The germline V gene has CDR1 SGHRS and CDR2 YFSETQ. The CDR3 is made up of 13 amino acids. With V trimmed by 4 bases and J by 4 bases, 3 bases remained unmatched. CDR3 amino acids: CASSLDRGYGYTF. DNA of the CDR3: TGCGCCAGCAGCCTTGACAGGGGCTATGGCTACACCTTC.

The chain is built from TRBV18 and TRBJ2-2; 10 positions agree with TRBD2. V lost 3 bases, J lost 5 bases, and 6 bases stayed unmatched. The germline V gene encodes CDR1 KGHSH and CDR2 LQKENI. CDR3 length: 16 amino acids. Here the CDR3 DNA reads TGTGCCAGCTCACCTATTCTAGCGGGAGATACCGGGGAGCTGTTTTTT. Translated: CASSPILAGDTGELFF.

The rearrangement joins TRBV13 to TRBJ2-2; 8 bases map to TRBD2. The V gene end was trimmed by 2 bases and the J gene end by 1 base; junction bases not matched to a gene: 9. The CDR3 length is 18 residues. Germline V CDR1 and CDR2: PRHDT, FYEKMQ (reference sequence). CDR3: CASSLPASRGGNTGELFF. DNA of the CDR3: TGTGCCAGCAGCTTACCCGCGAGTCGGGGGGGGAACACCGGGGAGCTGTTTTTT.

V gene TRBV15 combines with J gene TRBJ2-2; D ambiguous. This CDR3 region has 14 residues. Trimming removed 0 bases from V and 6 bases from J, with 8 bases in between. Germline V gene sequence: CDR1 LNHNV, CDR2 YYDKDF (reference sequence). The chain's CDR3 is CATSRDSRPGELFF. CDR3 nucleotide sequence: TGTGCCACCAGCAGAGATAGTCGACCCGGGGAGCTGTTTTTT.

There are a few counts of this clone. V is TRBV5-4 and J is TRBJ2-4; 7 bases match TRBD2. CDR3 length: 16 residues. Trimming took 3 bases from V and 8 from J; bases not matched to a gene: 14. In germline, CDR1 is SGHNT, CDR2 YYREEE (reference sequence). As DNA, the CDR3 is TGTGCCAGCAGCTCGTCCCGGGACGCGGGAGTGGACATTCAGTACTTC. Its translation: CASSSSRDAGVDIQYF. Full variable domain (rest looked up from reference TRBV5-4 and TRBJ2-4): ETGVTQSPTHLIKTRGQQVTLRCSSQSGHNTVSWYQQALGQGPQFIFQYYREEENGRGNFPPRFSGLQFPNYSSELNVNALELDDSALYLCASSSSRDAGVDIQYFGAGTRLSVL.

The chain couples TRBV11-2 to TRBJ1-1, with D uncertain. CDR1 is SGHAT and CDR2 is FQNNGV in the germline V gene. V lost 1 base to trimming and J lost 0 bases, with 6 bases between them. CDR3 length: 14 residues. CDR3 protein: CASSLAQMNTEAFF. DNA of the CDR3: TGTGCCAGCAGCTTAGCTCAGATGAACACTGAAGCTTTCTTT.

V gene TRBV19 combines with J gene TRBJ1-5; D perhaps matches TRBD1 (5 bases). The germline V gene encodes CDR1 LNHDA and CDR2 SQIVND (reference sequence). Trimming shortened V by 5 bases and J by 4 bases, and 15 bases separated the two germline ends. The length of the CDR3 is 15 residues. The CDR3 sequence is CASSSPGRANQPQHF. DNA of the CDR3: TGTGCCAGTAGTTCCCCCGGCAGGGCAAATCAGCCCCAGCATTTT.